Following are 20 T cell receptor beta chains from one sample sequenced in a study of post-analysis software for immune sequencing data. General study points: Relative to controls, patients had roughly five TRBV segments at higher frequency, with TRBV5-6, TRBV5-1 and TRBV20-1 among these.

For these TCRs, the target antigens are not known. Sequencing libraries made from TCR beta cDNA carried unique molecular identifiers. One entry per CDR3 protein, called by TCRdb with MiXCR from the PCR reads. The data contain 750,000 to 950,000 distinct CDR3 sequences, 46% of them seen just once; the ten biggest clones take up 4.9%. The sequencing sample was made of blood. These receptors all come from a girl aged 10 to 17 with multiple sclerosis.

This clonotype has a handful of counts. The chain employs TRBV9 and TRBJ2-1; D gene unclear. CDR1 is SGDLS and CDR2 is YYNGEE in the germline V gene. The CDR3 is made up of 12 amino acids. The ends were cut back, 0 bases at V and 7 bases at J, with 5 bases in the middle. CDR3 amino acids: CASSVGPNEQFF. The CDR3 nucleotides are TGTGCCAGCAGCGTAGGCCCTAATGAGCAGTTCTTC.

The chain combines TRBV27 with TRBJ1-4, with D perhaps matching TRBD1 (6 bases). Germline CDR1 MNHEY, CDR2 SMNVEV (reference sequence). Trimming cost V 0 bases and J 5 bases, with 10 bases left between them. The CDR3 covers 15 residues. The CDR3 spells CASSLSGRGNEKLFF. The CDR3 DNA sequence: TGTGCCAGCAGTTTATCTGGCAGGGGAAATGAAAAACTGTTTTTT.

This clonotype has at least ten counts. Its ends do not fully match the called genes, so a read error is possible. The CDR3 loop reads CASSLTSGRETQYF. The CDR3 coding sequence is TGTGCCAGCAGCTTAACTAGCGGGAGAGAGACCCAGTACTTC. This sequence joins TRBV5-1 and TRBJ2-5; 11 nucleotides align to TRBD2. CDR3 size: 14 residues. The germline CDR1 and CDR2 sequences are SGHRS and YFSETQ.

This clonotype was counted once. The rearrangement links TRBV12-3 or TRBV12-4 to TRBJ2-1; 7 bases fit TRBD2. V dropped 6 bases and J dropped 3; count of bases not matched to a gene: 11. This CDR3 spans 16 amino acids. CDR3 coding DNA: TGTGCCAGCAGCCCCGAGGTGGCGGGAGACTACAATGAGCAGTTCTTC. This codes for CASSPEVAGDYNEQFF.

This clonotype was observed a handful of times. This rearrangement joins TRBV4-3 to TRBJ2-7, with TRBD2 matching 7 bases. This CDR3 has 15 amino acids. J lost 4 bases, V lost 3 bases, and 9 bases had no gene match. The germline V gene has CDR1 LGHNA and CDR2 YSLEER. The CDR3 spells CASSHTLAAQYEQYF. The CDR3 region has the DNA TGCGCCAGCAGCCATACGCTAGCGGCACAATACGAGCAGTACTTC.

The genes are TRBV20-1 and TRBJ1-4; no definite D call. V was pared by 4 bases and J by 5 bases, with 20 bases between. The length of the CDR3 is 16 residues. CDR1 and CDR2 (germline): DFQATT, SNEGSKA (reference sequence). CDR3 DNA sequence: TGCAGTGCTACCCCTCCCTCGGGTTTTTCCAATGAAAAACTGTTTTTT. Its translation: CSATPPSGFSNEKLFF.

The chain links TRBV5-6 to TRBJ1-5; weak D call: TRBD1 (5 bases). Germline CDR1 reads SGHDT; CDR2 reads YYEEEE. The germline V and J ends were trimmed by 1 base and 0 bases, with 11 bases remaining between them. This CDR3 comprises 16 residues. CDR3 in DNA: TGTGCCAGCAGCTTGTGGGGGTCCCCTAGCAATCAGCCCCAGCATTTT. Its translation: CASSLWGSPSNQPQHF.

V usage is TRBV27 and J usage is TRBJ2-3; 10 bases fit TRBD2. CDR1 MNHEY and CDR2 SMNVEV come from the germline V gene (reference sequence). The CDR3 covers 14 residues. V shed 3 bases and J 5 bases; nucleotides not matched to a gene: 2. The CDR3 nucleotides are TGTGCCAGCAGTTTCGTAGCGGGAGGAGATACGCAGTATTTT. Protein sequence: CASSFVAGGDTQYF.

This clonotype appeared a few times. The J gene is TRBJ2-3, the V gene TRBV6-2 or TRBV6-3; 14 nucleotides align to TRBD2. This CDR3 has 21 amino acids. The trim removed 2 bases at V and 1 base at J, leaving 14 bases unmatched. The germline V gene encodes CDR1 MNHEY and CDR2 SVGEGT. CDR3 in DNA: TGTGCCAGCAGTTACAACTCCAAAGGGACTAGCGGGAGAGGGGGCACAGATACGCAGTATTTT. The encoded protein is CASSYNSKGTSGRGGTDTQYF.

The chain has TRBV27 and TRBJ2-1; 14 bases are shared with TRBD2. Germline lookup yields CDR1 MNHEY and CDR2 SMNVEV (reference sequence). With 2 bases clipped from V and 7 bases from J, the junction kept 10 bases outside the gene matches. The CDR3 is made up of 18 amino acids. CDR3 nucleotide sequence: TGTGCCAGCAGTTTAGTGGGGACTAGCGGGAGCTTACGGAATGAGCAGTTCTTC. Its translation: CASSLVGTSGSLRNEQFF.

The rearrangement joins TRBV12-3 or TRBV12-4 to TRBJ1-1, with D possibly being TRBD1 (5 bases). V lost 4 bases and J lost 6, with 15 bases in between. The CDR3 extends over 14 amino acids. Here the CDR3 reads CASSSGTPSAEAFF. The CDR3 region has the DNA TGTGCCAGCAGTTCAGGGACCCCCTCCGCTGAAGCTTTCTTT.

Only a few counts were recorded for this clonotype. J is TRBJ2-1 and V is TRBV28, with no clear D. CDR1 and CDR2 (germline): MDHEN, SYDVKM. CDR3 length: 14 amino acids. Trimming cost V 6 bases and J 2 bases, with 11 bases left between them. As DNA, the CDR3 is TGTGCCAGCAGCCCGCCCATCCCCTACAATGAGCAGTTCTTC. It is translated as CASSPPIPYNEQFF.

The J gene is TRBJ2-5, the V gene TRBV7-9; 7 bases are a match to TRBD2. Germline values: CDR1 SEHNR, CDR2 FQNEAQ (reference sequence). V shed 5 bases and J 2 bases; nucleotides not matched to a gene: 8. CDR3 length: 15 residues. DNA for the CDR3: TGTGCCAGCAGCCCCCGGACTAGGGATCAAGAGACCCAGTACTTC. Translated: CASSPRTRDQETQYF.

This clonotype was counted only a few times. The CDR3 loop is CATSRDGHSQETQYF. The CDR3 region has the DNA TGTGCCACCAGCAGAGACGGGCACAGCCAAGAGACCCAGTACTTC. This rearrangement joins TRBV15 to TRBJ2-5; D gene uncertain. The germline V and J ends were trimmed by 0 bases and 1 base, with 9 bases remaining between them. Germline assignment: CDR1 LNHNV and CDR2 YYDKDF (reference sequence). The CDR3 spans 15 residues.

This rearrangement joins TRBV6-5 to TRBJ2-1; no clear D. V gave up 4 bases and J gave up 6 bases, with 7 bases separating them. Germline CDR1 MNHEY, CDR2 SVGAGI. This CDR3 contains 12 residues. This CDR3 is CASSSAINEQFF. The CDR3 DNA is TGTGCCAGCAGTTCGGCAATCAATGAGCAGTTCTTC.

The V and J genes are TRBV12-3 or TRBV12-4 and TRBJ2-3, with D unresolved. This CDR3 has 16 residues. Between the trimmed V and J ends, which lost 3 bases and 0 bases, there was a span of 13 bases. Written as DNA, the CDR3 is TGTGCCAGCAGTTTCTTGACCAGCGCGAGCACAGATACGCAGTATTTT. Its translation: CASSFLTSASTDTQYF.

The rearrangement joins TRBV30 to TRBJ1-6; D might be TRBD1 (6 bases). The CDR3 is 13 amino acids. The ends were cut back, 5 bases at V and 8 bases at J, with 13 bases in the middle. CDR1 is GTSNPN, CDR2 SVGIG, per germline (reference sequence). The CDR3 coding sequence is TGTGCCTGGGAAGGGGGGCTTGATTCACCCCTCCACTTT. Translating gives CAWEGGLDSPLHF.

The chain is built from TRBV18 and TRBJ2-5; no clear D gene. The CDR3 runs 13 residues. Trimming removed 2 bases from V and 3 bases from J, with 7 bases in between. CDR1 is KGHSH, CDR2 LQKENI, per germline. This CDR3 reads CASSPSGEETQYF. CDR3 nucleotides: TGTGCCAGCTCACCATCAGGTGAAGAGACCCAGTACTTC.

This rearrangement joins TRBV21-1 to TRBJ1-5; TRBD1 is taken as the D call from the table, unchecked against the DNA. TRBV21-1 is a pseudogene locus. This CDR3 has 17 amino acids. This CDR3 reads CASSGQGQGICNQPQHF. The CDR3 DNA follows: TGTGCCAGCAGCGGGCAGGGACAGGGAATCTGCAATCAGCCCCAGCATTTT.

This clonotype was found many times. The chain uses TRBV20-1 and TRBJ2-4; D tentatively fits TRBD1 or TRBD2 (5 bases each). Trimming removed 4 bases at V and 9 bases at J, with 19 bases between. CDR1 DFQATT and CDR2 SNEGSKA come from the germline V gene (reference sequence). The CDR3 has 14 amino acids. CDR3 residues: CSAISLGDGFIQYF. Written as DNA, the CDR3 is TGCAGTGCTATAAGCCTGGGGGACGGGTTCATTCAGTACTTC.